A single T cell receptor (beta chain) is shown here with its context. No antigen is known for it. Healthy bone marrow donors formed the donor group. PCR employed 60 Vbeta and 13 Jbeta primers. Sequenced by immunoSEQ multiplex PCR; TCRdb stores in-frame clones only, minus some. This sample yields 85,000 to 130,000 clones, of which around 80% are seen a single time; about 4% belongs to the top ten. These data come from a study of cytomegalovirus exposure and HLA in healthy donors. Trimming shortened V by 4 bases and J by 9 bases, and 8 bases separated the two germline ends. Per the germline V gene, CDR1 is SGDLS and CDR2 is YYNGEE. The CDR3 sequence is 11 residues long. The study's findings and limits: It has been reported that TCR beta sequences accurately predicted the HLA-A and HLA-B alleles of most subjects. V- and J-gene trimming of TCR beta was linked (in a later analysis) to a missense DCLRE1C variant.

This TCR came from a woman between 50 and 59 years old in good health and CMV-seropositive. Sequences were obtained from PBMCs. The V gene is TRBV9, the J gene TRBJ2-1, with D unclear. The CDR3 is CASSPGSEQFF. Here the CDR3 DNA reads TGTGCCAGCAGCCCCGGTAGTGAGCAGTTCTTC.